This paragraph covers one TCR beta chain sequence. Its antigen remains unidentified. Per-base qualities were not stored, and no clone one base away is much larger. The CDR3 covers 15 residues, taking in both the cysteine and the phenylalanine. Left in the record is the CDR3 DNA by itself, 45 bases read in frame from the first base. Taken from the germline V gene, the CDR1 and CDR2 loops are MDHEN and SYDVKM. The V end loses 6 bases and the J end loses 3 bases, and a stretch of 18 bases separates them. All donors were healthy Caucasians. The twin cohort consisted of three pairs of female monozygotic twins, all aged about 18 to 29 years. Positive isolation kits from Invitrogen were used to isolate the CD4+ and CD8+ T cell populations. The sample is drawn from a study of identical twins (dated by TCRdb to the mid-2010s). About the investigation overall: To test whether fetal clonotypes persist, this study deep-sequenced TCR alpha and beta repertoires from monozygotic twins, from unrelated adults of various ages, and from cord blood. To rule out contamination, the twin experiments were replicated at different times with different library preparation protocols.

Receptors were amplified or captured by 5' RACE. Sequencer: Illumina HiSeq 2000. A universal primer binding site was added through template switching, and the final cDNA carried a unique molecular identifier so that TCR cDNA molecules could be counted accurately. First-strand cDNA for TCR alpha and beta chains was synthesized from specific primers in the conserved constant-segment region. Each cDNA library was double barcoded, with a SMART-Mk sample barcode plus Illumina barcodes, to control for contamination. TruSeq adapter sequences, together with Illumina sample barcodes, were added in two successive PCR steps. The TCR alpha and beta cDNA libraries were sequenced on the Illumina HiSeq platform using custom primers. The source study handled its data this way. MiGEC processed the raw reads to extract unique molecular identifiers, while MiXCR was used to determine the CDR3 positions. For each individual, recombination models were inferred using an EM algorithm with the repgenHMM and IGoR tools. Shared clonotype analysis was performed with the tcR package in R, normalizing sharing by the product of cloneset sizes. To study raw recombination free of thymic and clonal selection effects, out-of-frame nonproductive sequences were analyzed. TCRdb reanalyzed the raw reads on its own, using fastp at Q25 for trimming and MiXCR for clone calling, and kept in-frame beta chains. Rows are unified per CDR3 protein, each entry keeping the most common DNA and genes. TCRdb, not the original authors, processed these V and J calls. This sample is represented by 450,000 or so distinct CDR3 sequences; approximately 15% of them were singletons. Of the sample, about 0.52% falls within the top ten clones.

The research as a whole found: Zero-insertion analyses could be partly confounded by invariant T cells such as MAIT and iNKT, though diverse VJ usage argued against such confounding for most clonotypes. Because the same donors could not be followed over many years, the conclusions relied on cross-sectional statistical analysis. Compared with coincidental sharing between unrelated individuals, an excess of low generation-probability sequences was observed among out-of-frame TCR alpha sequences shared between twins. Excess twin sharing in beta out-of-frame sequences was weaker because fewer shared sequences lowered the signal-to-noise ratio. Fewer insertions were carried by abundant cord blood beta clonotypes, a similar but weaker trend appeared in young adult naive repertoires, and no such trend appeared in memory repertoires. Recombination models systematically underestimated out-of-frame TCR alpha sharing in monozygotic twins but agreed with sharing between unrelated individuals.

The sample was also reused in another study, on yellow fever vaccine responses in identical twins. Looking at the second paper: The T cell response to vaccination in identical twins was reported by the authors to appear partly convergent and partly personalized. In identical twins, the study followed T cell clones that responded to the vaccine with precision.

The sample comprised CD4+ T cells sorted from blood. The source of this sequence is a woman aged 18-30 years in good health. The chain is assembled from TRBV28 and TRBJ2-7; the D region possibly corresponds to TRBD1 (7 bases align). This receptor has the CDR3 CASSLTGGQNYEQYF. The DNA is as follows: TGTGCCAGCAGCCTCACCGGGGGACAGAACTACGAGCAGTACTTC.